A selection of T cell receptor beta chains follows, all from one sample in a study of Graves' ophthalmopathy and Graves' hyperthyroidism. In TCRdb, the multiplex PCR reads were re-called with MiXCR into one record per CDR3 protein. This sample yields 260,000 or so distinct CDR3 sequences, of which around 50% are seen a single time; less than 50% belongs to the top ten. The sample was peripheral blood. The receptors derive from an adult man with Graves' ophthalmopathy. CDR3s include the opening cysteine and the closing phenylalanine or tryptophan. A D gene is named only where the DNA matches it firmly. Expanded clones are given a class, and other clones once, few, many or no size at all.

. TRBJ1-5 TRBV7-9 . CASSQSIVRGAVQPQHF TGCGCCAGCAGCCAGTCCATCGTCCGGGGTGCGGTTCAGCCCCAGCATTTT
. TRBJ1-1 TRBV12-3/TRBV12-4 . CATKGSTYTEAFF TGTGCCACCAAAGGAAGCACTTACACTGAAGCTTTCTTT
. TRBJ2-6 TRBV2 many CASSSGANVLTF TGTGCCAGTTCATCCGGGGCCAACGTCCTGACTTTC
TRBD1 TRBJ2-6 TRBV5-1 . CASSPLDRAGANVLTF TGCGCCAGCAGCCCGCTTGACAGGGCTGGGGCCAACGTCCTGACTTTC
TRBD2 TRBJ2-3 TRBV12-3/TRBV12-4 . CASSEERGGTDTQYF TGTGCCAGCAGTGAAGAGCGGGGCGGCACAGATACGCAGTATTTT
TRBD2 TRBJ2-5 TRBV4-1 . CASSQTSGQGETQYF TGCGCCAGCAGCCAGACTAGCGGGCAGGGAGAGACCCAGTACTTC
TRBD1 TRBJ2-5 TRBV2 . CASSRDRGGETQYF TGTGCCAGCAGCCGGGACAGGGGGGGAGAGACCCAGTACTTC
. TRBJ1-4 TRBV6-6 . CASSAGPKGEKLFF TGTGCCAGCAGCGCGGGCCCAAAAGGGGAAAAACTGTTTTTT
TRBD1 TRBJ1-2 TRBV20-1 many CSAPQGADGYTF TGCAGTGCTCCTCAGGGGGCGGATGGCTACACCTTC
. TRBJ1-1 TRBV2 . CASRARTVMNTEAFF TGTGCCAGCAGGGCCCGGACGGTTATGAACACTGAAGCTTTCTTT
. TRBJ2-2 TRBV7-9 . CASSFEYTGELFF TGTGCCAGCAGTTTTGAGTACACCGGGGAGCTGTTTTTT
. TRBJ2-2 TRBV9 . CASSTDPGGTGELFF TGTGCCAGCAGCACTGACCCGGGCGGCACCGGGGAGCTGTTTTTT
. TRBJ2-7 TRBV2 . CASSWDEDYEQYF TGTGCCAGCAGCTGGGACGAGGACTACGAGCAGTACTTC
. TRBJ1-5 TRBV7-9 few CASSLTSGAKAEPQHF TGTGCCAGCAGCCTTACGTCCGGGGCTAAGGCGGAGCCCCAGCATTTT
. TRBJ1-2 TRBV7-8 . CASSYGAGHPDGYTF TGTGCCAGCAGTTACGGGGCAGGACATCCGGATGGCTACACCTTC
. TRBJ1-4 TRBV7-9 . CASSLAGAGNEKLFF TGTGCCAGCAGCTTAGCTGGGGCAGGAAATGAAAAACTGTTTTTT
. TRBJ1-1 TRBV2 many CASSEAPFTEAFF TGTGCCAGCAGTGAAGCGCCCTTCACTGAAGCTTTCTTT
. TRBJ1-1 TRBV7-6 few CASSADGGRGDLLSEAFF TGTGCCAGCAGCGCCGACGGGGGGCGCGGGGACCTCCTCTCTGAAGCTTTCTTT
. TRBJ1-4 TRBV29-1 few CSVFRGGGGEKLFF TGCAGCGTTTTCAGGGGAGGTGGGGGTGAAAAACTGTTTTTT
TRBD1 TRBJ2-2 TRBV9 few CASSAGQGRPTGELFF TGTGCCAGCAGCGCCGGACAGGGGAGACCGACCGGGGAGCTGTTTTTT
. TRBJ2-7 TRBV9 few CASGADAPSYEQYF TGTGCCAGCGGAGCGGATGCACCCTCCTACGAGCAGTACTTC
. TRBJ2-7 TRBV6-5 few CASNDRTRVEQYF TGTGCCAGCAACGACCGAACTAGGGTGGAGCAGTACTTC
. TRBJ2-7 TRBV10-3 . CASSPQGQGMAEQYF TGCGCCAGCAGCCCCCAGGGGCAGGGAATGGCCGAGCAGTACTTC
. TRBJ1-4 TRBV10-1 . CASVFLGAINEKLFF TGCGCCAGCGTCTTTCTGGGGGCGATTAATGAAAAACTGTTTTTT